This TCR beta chain was sequenced in a study of T-cell reconstitution after alpha-beta-depleted transplantation in children. Germline V gives CDR1 SGDLS, CDR2 YYNGEE. The length of the CDR3 is 14 residues. With 0 bases removed from V and 6 bases from J, the gap between germline ends came to 13 bases. A library of TCRbeta sequences, prepared with unique molecular identifiers, was generated. From the PCR reads, TCRdb called clonotypes with MiXCR, one entry per CDR3 protein. The sample contains about 640,000 distinct CDR3 sequences, 16% of which appear only once. The V gene is TRBV9, the J gene TRBJ2-7, with D possibly being TRBD1 or TRBD2 (6 bases each). The clonotype was recovered from a human donor who donated a stem cell graft to a child with acute myeloid leukemia. The sequencing here drew on PBMCs from the stem cell graft donor, taken from the stem cell graft. CDR3 DNA: TGTGCCAGCAGCGTAGGGTCGGGGGCGGGCGAGCAGTACTTC. It specifies CASSVGSGAGEQYF. The full variable domain, its missing parts supplied by reference TRBV9 and TRBJ2-7, is DSGVTQTPKHLITATGQRVTLRCSPRSGDLSVYWYQQSLDQGLQFLIQYYNGEERAKGNILERFSAQQFPDLHSELNLSSLELGDSALYFCASSVGSGAGEQYFGPGTRLTVT.